A selection of T cell receptor beta chains follows, all from one sample in a study of vaccination and CD4 T cells after COVID-19. TCRdb used MiXCR to reprocess the PCR reads, holding one entry per CDR3 protein. The data contain more than 9,000 distinct CDR3 sequences, 30% to 35% of them seen just once; the ten biggest clones take up roughly 27%. These receptors lack a known antigen. Sequenced: CD4+ T cells from blood, cultured in vitro. The receptors originated from a human donor in good health. Both conserved end residues are part of each CDR3. Fields, in order: CDR3 DNA, CDR3 protein, D gene, V gene, clone size, J gene. A D gene is named only where the DNA matches it firmly. Clone size is not always given. Where it is, it says once, few, many or a class for expanded clones.

TGTGCCACCTTTTCTAGCGGATCCTCCTACGAGCAGTACTTC	CATFSSGSSYEQYF	TRBD2	TRBV10-3	-	TRBJ2-7
TGTGCCAGCAGTTACCTGCGGGGGGGGAATCAGCCCCAGCATTTT	CASSYLRGGNQPQHF	-	TRBV6-2/TRBV6-3	few	TRBJ1-5
TGCAGTGCTAGAGAGAGACAGGGGGCTTCTCAGCCCCAGCATTTT	CSARERQGASQPQHF	TRBD1	TRBV20-1	-	TRBJ1-5
TGCGCCAGCAGTCACAATAACAGGGGGCCTAGCAATCAGCCCCAGCATTTT	CASSHNNRGPSNQPQHF	TRBD1	TRBV23-1	few	TRBJ1-5
TGCAGTGCTACAAGAGGGGGGATCAATCAGCCCCAGCATTTT	CSATRGGINQPQHF	-	TRBV20-1	-	TRBJ1-5
TGCAGCGTTGTGAAATCTGGGGGGACAGGCGGCTACACCTTC	CSVVKSGGTGGYTF	TRBD1	TRBV29-1	few	TRBJ1-2
TGTGCCAGCAGGCCGCGGGCGAGGGGCTTGGACACTGAAGCTTTCTTT	CASRPRARGLDTEAFF	-	TRBV6-1	few	TRBJ1-1
TGTGCCAGCAGGCTCGCGGGGGGGGACACTGAAGCTTTCTTT	CASRLAGGDTEAFF	-	TRBV2	few	TRBJ1-1
TGTGCCAGTAGAGCCTTCGGGATCCTTCAGACCGGGGAGCTGTTTTTT	CASRAFGILQTGELFF	-	TRBV19	-	TRBJ2-2
TGTGCCAGCAGTGGGGTGGTGTGGGCCTATGGCTACACCTTC	CASSGVVWAYGYTF	-	TRBV2	-	TRBJ1-2
TGTGCCAGCAGCCCCCAAGCGGGAGTGGGTATCTACGAGCAGTACTTC	CASSPQAGVGIYEQYF	TRBD2	TRBV7-6	-	TRBJ2-7
TGTACCAGCAGCTTTGGCCCGACAGGGAACACTGAAGCTTTCTTT	CTSSFGPTGNTEAFF	-	TRBV7-9	-	TRBJ1-1
TGCAGCGCCACCCTGAGACTAGCGGGAGTTCTCACCGGGGAGCTGTTTTTT	CSATLRLAGVLTGELFF	TRBD2	TRBV29-1	-	TRBJ2-2
TGTGCCAGCAGCCGTTCGACAGGGGCCTATGGCTACACCTTC	CASSRSTGAYGYTF	TRBD1	TRBV7-2	few	TRBJ1-2
TGCAGTGCTTTGGGACAGGGGGCGAGGGTCAATCAGCCCCAGCATTTT	CSALGQGARVNQPQHF	TRBD1	TRBV20-1	-	TRBJ1-5
TGTGCCAGCAGCAAGGGGACAGGGGTACAATACAATGAGCAGTTCTTC	CASSKGTGVQYNEQFF	-	TRBV21-1	-	TRBJ2-1
TGTGCCAGCAGTTTGGTAGCTGCCCACGAGCAGTACTTC	CASSLVAAHEQYF	-	TRBV6-2/TRBV6-3	-	TRBJ2-7
TGTGCCAGCAGCTTGGCCGGGGGGCAAAGTGGCTACACCTTC	CASSLAGGQSGYTF	-	TRBV5-8	few	TRBJ1-2
TGCAGCGCCAGCCGGGTGGGGTATCAAGAGACCCAGTACTTC	CSASRVGYQETQYF	-	TRBV29-1	few	TRBJ2-5
TGTGCCAGCAGCTCTAGAGCAGTTGGAAACACCATATATTTT	CASSSRAVGNTIYF	-	TRBV7-9	once	TRBJ1-3
TGTGCCAGCAGCTTAGGGACATCATACAATGAGCAGTTCTTC	CASSLGTSYNEQFF	-	TRBV7-2	few	TRBJ2-1
TGTGCCAGCAGTGCCTCTCGCGGACTACGAGCCTGGGAGCAGTACTTC	CASSASRGLRAWEQYF	-	TRBV2	-	TRBJ2-7
TGTGCCTGGAGTGTAGGACAGACCTATGGCTACACCTTC	CAWSVGQTYGYTF	-	TRBV30	few	TRBJ1-2
TGTGCCAGCAGCGTCACTCAGGGAGCTGGAAACACCATATATTTT	CASSVTQGAGNTIYF	-	TRBV5-4	once	TRBJ1-3
TGTGCCAGCAGTGACAAAACAGGGACCGGGGGAGCCCAGCATTTT	CASSDKTGTGGAQHF	-	TRBV25-1	medium-sized	TRBJ1-5
TGCAGTGCTAGAGATCGAAGTACACTTACGCAGTATTTT	CSARDRSTLTQYF	-	TRBV20-1	few	TRBJ2-3
TGTGCCAGCAGCCCTAACCGGGACAGACGCTACAATGAGCAGTTCTTC	CASSPNRDRRYNEQFF	TRBD1	TRBV11-1	few	TRBJ2-1
TGCGCCAGCAGCCTGGGACAGGGCAACTCAGATACGCAGTATTTT	CASSLGQGNSDTQYF	TRBD1	TRBV4-1	few	TRBJ2-3
TGCAGTGCTAGAGATGGGACGGATCAGCCCCAGCATTTT	CSARDGTDQPQHF	-	TRBV20-1	-	TRBJ1-5
TGTGCCACCAGCTTGGGGCGAGCGGGAGATACGCAGTATTTT	CATSLGRAGDTQYF	-	TRBV15	few	TRBJ2-3
TGTGCCAGCGCACTCAGCTCCTACGAGCAGTACTTC	CASALSSYEQYF	-	TRBV28	-	TRBJ2-7
TGCGCCAGCAGCTTGCTCGGGACAGGGGTTTCGAACTATGGCTACACCTTC	CASSLLGTGVSNYGYTF	TRBD1	TRBV5-1	few	TRBJ1-2
TGTGCCAGCTCCCCCAGCCGAGGGGGAACTGAAGCTTTCTTT	CASSPSRGGTEAFF	-	TRBV18	-	TRBJ1-1
TGCAGCGTTGAAGACAGGGGAGTCTCCTACGAGCAGTACTTC	CSVEDRGVSYEQYF	-	TRBV29-1	once	TRBJ2-7
TGTGCCAGCAGTCTATCCCCAGGGCTGAACACTGAAGCTTTCTTT	CASSLSPGLNTEAFF	-	TRBV7-6	few	TRBJ1-1
TGTGCCAGCACGACAAGAATAACTAACTATGGCTACACCTTC	CASTTRITNYGYTF	-	TRBV6-2/TRBV6-3	few	TRBJ1-2
TGCAGTGCTAGCCCCGGGGCCCTGGTGGCCCTGTCAGATACGCAGTATTTT	CSASPGALVALSDTQYF	-	TRBV20-1	few	TRBJ2-3
TGTGCCAGCACCGCCGATGTGCTACGATCGTCAGATACGCAGTATTTT	CASTADVLRSSDTQYF	-	TRBV6-2/TRBV6-3	few	TRBJ2-3
TGTGCCAGCCCTGGTGCAGGGGCCGACACCGGGGAGCTGTTTTTT	CASPGAGADTGELFF	-	TRBV2	-	TRBJ2-2
TGTGCCAGCAGCCGGACAGGGTTTACTGAAGCTTTCTTT	CASSRTGFTEAFF	TRBD1	TRBV7-9	-	TRBJ1-1
TGTGCCAGCAGTTTATCCGTAGGACCCTACGAGCAGTACTTC	CASSLSVGPYEQYF	-	TRBV27	few	TRBJ2-7
TGCGCCAGCAGCTTGGTGGCAGGTCGTCGCAATACGCAGTATTTT	CASSLVAGRRNTQYF	-	TRBV5-1	-	TRBJ2-3
TGTGCCAGCAGTTACACCAGGGCTGGAAACACCATATATTTT	CASSYTRAGNTIYF	-	TRBV6-2/TRBV6-3	-	TRBJ1-3
TGTGCCAGCAGTCTCCGGGACAGGGGGGACTATAGCAATCAGCCCCAGCATTTT	CASSLRDRGDYSNQPQHF	TRBD1	TRBV6-2/TRBV6-3	few	TRBJ1-5
TGTGCCAGTAGTATCCCCGGGACAGGGCGGAACACTGAAGCTTTCTTT	CASSIPGTGRNTEAFF	TRBD1	TRBV19	few	TRBJ1-1
TGTGCCAGTAGGACAGGGTCTGACTATGGCTACACCTTC	CASRTGSDYGYTF	TRBD1	TRBV6-1	few	TRBJ1-2
TGCAGTGCTAGAGACCTTGGACAGGGGACGACAACTAATGAAAAACTGTTTTTT	CSARDLGQGTTTNEKLFF	TRBD1	TRBV20-1	-	TRBJ1-4
TGTGCCAGCAGCTTAGCGGGGAGGGGCTACGAGCAGTACTTC	CASSLAGRGYEQYF	TRBD2	TRBV7-2	-	TRBJ2-7